The clone carrying this T cell receptor (beta chain) was counted between two and nine times. Primed by a sample-barcoded 5' primer and a J-beta primer mix, a second PCR proceeded for about 7 to 11 cycles. Tagging of each cDNA molecule was performed by a template-switch adaptor with 12 random nucleotides. A single record per CDR3 protein comes from TCRdb applying MiXCR to the 5' RACE reads. The data contain about 1,000,000 distinct CDR3 sequences, less than 50% of them singletons. This sample was taken from a study of blood T cells in healthy people across ages. The germline CDR1 and CDR2 sequences are SGHRS and YFSETQ. The CDR3 extends over 14 amino acids. The individuals who served as donors were healthy Caucasians living in Russia, aged about 6 to 95.

The chain combines TRBV5-1 with TRBJ2-7, with 12 bases aligning to TRBD2. The J call is doubtful: the DNA matches TRBJ2-5 better. This sequence was found in a woman aged 55 to 70 in good health. What was sequenced was blood. The CDR3 is CASAPGTSGETQYF. DNA for the CDR3: TGCGCCAGCGCGCCGGGGACTAGCGGGGAGACCCAGTACTTC.